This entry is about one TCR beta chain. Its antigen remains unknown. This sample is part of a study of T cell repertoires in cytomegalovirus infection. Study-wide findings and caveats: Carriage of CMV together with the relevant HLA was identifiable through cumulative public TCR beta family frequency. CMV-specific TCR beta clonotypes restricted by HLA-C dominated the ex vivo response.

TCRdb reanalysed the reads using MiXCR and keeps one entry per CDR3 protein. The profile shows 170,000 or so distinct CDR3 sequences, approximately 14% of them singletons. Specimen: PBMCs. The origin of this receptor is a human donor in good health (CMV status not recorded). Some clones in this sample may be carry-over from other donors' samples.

In DNA, the CDR3 is TGCAGTGCTATCAGCGCGGGAGTGGGCACCGGGGAGCTGTTTTTT. It encodes CSAISAGVGTGELFF. The chain uses TRBV20-1 and TRBJ2-2; 7 positions match TRBD2. Per germline, CDR1 DFQATT and CDR2 SNEGSKA (reference sequence). The CDR3 is 15 amino acids. After removal of 4 bases from V and 4 bases from J, the junction contained 9 bases not matched to a gene.